The present T cell receptor (beta chain) was sequenced within a study of CD8 T cells in Susac syndrome. In the multiple sclerosis control group, patients were treatment-naive and had stable or active relapsing-remitting disease. Negative isolation was used for CD8+ and CD4+ T cells, and FACS enrichment was applied to TEMRA cells. The CDR3 runs 15 residues. Germline trimming cut 5 bases from V and 3 bases from J; bases unmatched to any gene: 4. With random hexamers, 0.5 to 1 ug RNA was reverse transcribed. TCR beta CDR3 was amplified by immunoSEQ multiplex PCR. This amplification extended across 54 Vbeta and 13 Jbeta segments. TCRdb fed the immunoSEQ multiplex PCR reads into MiXCR, producing one record per CDR3 protein. The table lists about 300,000 distinct CDR3 sequences, roughly 85% of them singletons.

The clonotype originates from a human donor with multiple sclerosis. The sample comprised CD8+ T cells from PBMCs. The chain uses TRBV12-3 or TRBV12-4 and TRBJ2-7; 13 bases map to TRBD2. DNA of the CDR3: TGTGCCAGCAGTGGTGGACTAGCGGGAGTCTACGAGCAGTACTTC. Protein sequence: CASSGGLAGVYEQYF.